The 9 T cell receptor beta chains presented below share a single source sample, sequenced in a study of shared clonotypes between healthy human individuals. Measured with immunoSEQ multiplex PCR; TCRdb has only the in-frame clones, and not every one. The data contain approximately 2,300,000 clones, roughly 90% of them singletons. Sequencing was done on a sample of naive CD4+ T cells from PBMCs. Subset in this sample: CD45RA+ positively selected. Receptors originate from a man between 18 and 29 years old in good health. Some clones in this sample may be carry-over from other donors' samples.

This chain uses TRBV27 with TRBJ1-2; D gene uncertain. CDR3 length: 11 amino acids. Germline CDR1 and CDR2: MNHEY and SMNVEV (reference sequence). V lost 7 bases and J 4 bases, leaving 7 bases between the germline ends. In DNA form, the CDR3 reads TGTGCCAGCAAGAATAGCTATGGCTACACCTTC. This encodes CASKNSYGYTF.

V is TRBV28 and J is TRBJ1-1; D remains ambiguous. The CDR3 covers 13 residues. Trimming left V 8 bases short and J 7 bases short, with 17 bases between. Germline V CDR1 and CDR2: MDHEN, SYDVKM. The chain's CDR3 is CASSQREPGEAFF. In DNA form, the CDR3 reads TGTGCCAGCTCCCAGCGGGAGCCTGGTGAAGCTTTCTTT.

The rearrangement joins TRBV5-1 to TRBJ2-3; the match to TRBD1 covers 8 bases. V shed 4 bases, J shed 5 bases, and the junction held 6 bases outside the gene matches. The CDR3 runs to 14 residues. Germline-derived CDR1 and CDR2 are SGHRS and YFSETQ. In DNA, the CDR3 is TGCGCCAGCAGCCCGACAGGGGCAGGAGATACGCAGTATTTT. Its protein product is CASSPTGAGDTQYF.

Notes on this clone: Additional DNA sequences in this sample encode the identical CDR3. The rearrangement uses TRBV5-4 and TRBJ2-3, with D hard to call. In germline, CDR1 is SGHNT, CDR2 YYREEE (reference sequence). This CDR3 has 12 amino acids. V lost 1 base and J 2 bases, leaving 2 bases between the germline ends. The CDR3 loop reads CASSLSTDTQYF. The DNA of the CDR3 is TGTGCCAGCAGCTTGTCCACAGATACGCAGTATTTT.

Notes on this clone: The identical CDR3 is also encoded by other nucleotide sequences in the sample. This chain joins TRBV18 and TRBJ1-5, with D unclear. The CDR3 is made up of 15 amino acids. Trimming pared 3 bases from V and 0 bases from J, leaving 9 bases between. CDR1 is KGHSH, CDR2 LQKENI, per germline. The CDR3 nucleotides are TGTGCCAGCTCACCCGCGGGCAATAGCAATCAGCCCCAGCATTTT. This encodes CASSPAGNSNQPQHF.

The chain is built from TRBV19 and TRBJ1-5, with a possible D match to TRBD1 (5 bases). V was pared by 7 bases and J by 0 bases, with 16 bases between. Per the germline V gene, CDR1 is LNHDA and CDR2 is SQIVND (reference sequence). The length of the CDR3 is 16 residues. The CDR3 loop is CASIPSLGDSNQPQHF. CDR3 DNA: TGTGCCAGTATCCCTTCTTTGGGGGATAGCAATCAGCCCCAGCATTTT.

The table lists this clone with a count of one. The chain links TRBV28 to TRBJ2-3; 9 nucleotides match TRBD1. The CDR3 is made up of 16 amino acids. The germline gives CDR1 MDHEN, CDR2 SYDVKM. J gave up 5 bases and V 8 bases, and 14 bases lay outside the gene matches. CDR3 in DNA: TGTGCCAGCTCCGCCGACAGGGGGTTTTGGGGAGATACGCAGTATTTT. Its protein is CASSADRGFWGDTQYF.

The V gene is TRBV6-5, the J gene TRBJ1-1, with a tentative D call TRBD1 (5 bases). The V gene's germline CDR1 is MNHEY and CDR2 SVGAGI. CDR3 length: 12 residues. V was trimmed by 5 bases and J by 10 bases, leaving 14 bases between them. The CDR3 loop is CASSPRGERAFF. The CDR3 DNA is TGTGCCAGCAGTCCGCGAGGGGAGAGAGCTTTCTTT.

A remark on this clone: This specimen includes other DNA sequences encoding the same CDR3. This sequence joins TRBV5-1 and TRBJ2-7; tentative D call: TRBD1 (5 bases). The CDR3 consists of 14 residues. V was clipped by 1 base and J by 4 bases, with 12 bases between them. CDR1 is SGHRS and CDR2 is YFSETQ in the germline V gene. CDR3 sequence (DNA): TGCGCCAGCAGCTTGACCGCAGGGAATTACGAGCAGTACTTC. This codes for CASSLTAGNYEQYF. The whole variable domain, filled in from reference TRBV5-1 and TRBJ2-7, reads KAGVTQTPRYLIKTRGQQVTLSCSPISGHRSVSWYQQTPGQGLQFLFEYFSETQRNKGNFPGRFSGRQFSNSRSEMNVSTLELGDSALYLCASSLTAGNYEQYFGPGTRLTVT.